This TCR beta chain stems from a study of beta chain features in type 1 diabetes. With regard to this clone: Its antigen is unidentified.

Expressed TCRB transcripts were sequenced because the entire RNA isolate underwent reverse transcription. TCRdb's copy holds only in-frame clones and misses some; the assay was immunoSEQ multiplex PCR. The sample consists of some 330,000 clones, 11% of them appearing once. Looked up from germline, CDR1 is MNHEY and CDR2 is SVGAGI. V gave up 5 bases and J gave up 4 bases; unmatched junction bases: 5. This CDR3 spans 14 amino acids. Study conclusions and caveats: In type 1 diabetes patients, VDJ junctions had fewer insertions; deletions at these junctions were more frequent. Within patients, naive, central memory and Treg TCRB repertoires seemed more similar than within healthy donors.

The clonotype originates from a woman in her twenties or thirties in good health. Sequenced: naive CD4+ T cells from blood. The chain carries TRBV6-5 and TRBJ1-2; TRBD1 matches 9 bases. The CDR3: CASSGQGYSYGYTF. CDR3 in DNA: TGTGCCAGCAGTGGACAGGGGTATAGCTATGGCTACACCTTC.